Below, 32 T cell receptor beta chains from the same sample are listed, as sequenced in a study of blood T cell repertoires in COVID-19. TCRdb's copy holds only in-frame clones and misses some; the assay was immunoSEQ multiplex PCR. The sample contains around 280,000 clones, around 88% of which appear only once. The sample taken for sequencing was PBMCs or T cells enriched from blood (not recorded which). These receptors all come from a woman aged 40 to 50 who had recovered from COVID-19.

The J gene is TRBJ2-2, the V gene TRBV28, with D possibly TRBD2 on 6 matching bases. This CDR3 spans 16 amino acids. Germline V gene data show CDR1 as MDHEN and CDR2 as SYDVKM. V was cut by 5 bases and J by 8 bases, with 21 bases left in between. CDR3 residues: CASSPQGGNLMGELFF. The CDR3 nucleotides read TGTGCCAGCAGTCCCCAAGGAGGGAATTTAATGGGGGAGCTGTTTTTT.

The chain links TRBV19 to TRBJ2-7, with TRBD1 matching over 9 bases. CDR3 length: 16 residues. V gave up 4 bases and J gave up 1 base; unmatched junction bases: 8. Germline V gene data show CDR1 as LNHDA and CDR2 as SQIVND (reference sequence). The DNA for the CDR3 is TGTGCCAGTAGTAAGGGACAGGGATATCGGTCCTACGAGCAGTACTTC. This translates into CASSKGQGYRSYEQYF.

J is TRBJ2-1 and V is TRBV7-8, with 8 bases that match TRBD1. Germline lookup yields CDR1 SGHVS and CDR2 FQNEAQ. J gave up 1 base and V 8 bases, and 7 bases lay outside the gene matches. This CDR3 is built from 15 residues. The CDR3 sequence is CASGAGQGSYNEQFF. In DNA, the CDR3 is TGTGCCAGCGGCGCAGGACAGGGATCCTACAATGAGCAGTTCTTC.

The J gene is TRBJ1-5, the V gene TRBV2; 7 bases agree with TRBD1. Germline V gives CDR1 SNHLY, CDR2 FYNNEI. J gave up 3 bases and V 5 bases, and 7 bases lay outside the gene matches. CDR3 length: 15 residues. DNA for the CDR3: TGTGCCAGCAGTCGACAGGGAACCAACAATCAGCCCCAGCATTTT. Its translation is CASSRQGTNNQPQHF.

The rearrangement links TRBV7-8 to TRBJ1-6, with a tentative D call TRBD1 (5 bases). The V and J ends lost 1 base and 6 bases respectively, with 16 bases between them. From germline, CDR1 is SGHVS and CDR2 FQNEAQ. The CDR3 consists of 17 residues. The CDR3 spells CASSLVVGGGVNSPLHF. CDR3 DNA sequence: TGTGCCAGCAGCTTAGTAGTGGGGGGGGGTGTTAATTCACCCCTCCACTTT.

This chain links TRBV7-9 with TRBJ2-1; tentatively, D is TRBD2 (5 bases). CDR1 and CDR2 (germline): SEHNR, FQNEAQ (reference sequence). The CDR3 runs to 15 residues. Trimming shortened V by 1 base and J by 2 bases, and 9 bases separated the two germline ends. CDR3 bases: TGTGCCAGCAGCTTAGGAGGGTGGACCTACAATGAGCAGTTCTTC. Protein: CASSLGGWTYNEQFF.

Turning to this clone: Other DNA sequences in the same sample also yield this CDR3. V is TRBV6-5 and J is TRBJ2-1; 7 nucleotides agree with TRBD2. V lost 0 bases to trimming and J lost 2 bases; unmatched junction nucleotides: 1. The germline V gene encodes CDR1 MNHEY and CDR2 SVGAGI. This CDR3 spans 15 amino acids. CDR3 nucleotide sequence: TGTGCCAGCAGTTACTCGGGGAGGGCCTACAATGAGCAGTTCTTC. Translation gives CASSYSGRAYNEQFF.

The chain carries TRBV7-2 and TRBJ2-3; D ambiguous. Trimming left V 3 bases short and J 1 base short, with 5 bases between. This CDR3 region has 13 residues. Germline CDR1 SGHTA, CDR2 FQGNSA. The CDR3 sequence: CASSFQGTDTQYF. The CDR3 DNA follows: TGTGCCAGCAGCTTTCAGGGCACAGATACGCAGTATTTT.

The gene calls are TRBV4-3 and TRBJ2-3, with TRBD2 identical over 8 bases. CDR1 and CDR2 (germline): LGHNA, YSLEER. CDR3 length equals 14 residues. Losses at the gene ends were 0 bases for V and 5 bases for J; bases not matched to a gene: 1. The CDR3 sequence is CASSQDLAGDTQYF. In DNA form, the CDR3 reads TGCGCCAGCAGCCAAGACCTAGCGGGAGATACGCAGTATTTT.

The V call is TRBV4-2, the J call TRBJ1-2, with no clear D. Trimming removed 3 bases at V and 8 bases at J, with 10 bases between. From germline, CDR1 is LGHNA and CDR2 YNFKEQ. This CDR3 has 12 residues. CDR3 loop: CASSQIPGGYTF. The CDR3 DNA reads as TGTGCCAGCAGCCAGATACCGGGAGGCTACACCTTC.

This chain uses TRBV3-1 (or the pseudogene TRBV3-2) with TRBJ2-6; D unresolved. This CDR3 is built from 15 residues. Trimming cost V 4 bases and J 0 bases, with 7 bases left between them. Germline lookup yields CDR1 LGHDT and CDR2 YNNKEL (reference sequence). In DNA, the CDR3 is TGTGCCAGCAGCCTATTGTTCTCTGGGGCCAACGTCCTGACTTTC. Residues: CASSLLFSGANVLTF.

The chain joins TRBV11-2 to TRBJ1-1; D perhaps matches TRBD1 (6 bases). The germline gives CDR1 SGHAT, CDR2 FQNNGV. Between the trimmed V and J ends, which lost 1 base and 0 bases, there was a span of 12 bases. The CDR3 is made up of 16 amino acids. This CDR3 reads CASSLGPGDLNTEAFF. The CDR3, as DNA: TGTGCCAGCAGCTTAGGGCCAGGGGACCTGAACACTGAAGCTTTCTTT.

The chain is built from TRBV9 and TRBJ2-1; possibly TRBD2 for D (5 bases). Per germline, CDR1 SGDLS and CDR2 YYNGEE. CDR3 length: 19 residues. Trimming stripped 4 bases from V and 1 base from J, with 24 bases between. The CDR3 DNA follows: TGTGCCAGCAGCCCCAGACCTTGGGCTAGCAGGTCTTCCTACAATGAGCAGTTCTTC. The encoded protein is CASSPRPWASRSSYNEQFF.

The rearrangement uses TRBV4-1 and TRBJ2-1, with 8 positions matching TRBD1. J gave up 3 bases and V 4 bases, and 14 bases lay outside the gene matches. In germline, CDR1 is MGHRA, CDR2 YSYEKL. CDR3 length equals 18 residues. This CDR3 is CASSPAILDRASYNEQFF. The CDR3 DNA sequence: TGCGCCAGCAGCCCCGCCATCCTGGACAGGGCAAGCTACAATGAGCAGTTCTTC.

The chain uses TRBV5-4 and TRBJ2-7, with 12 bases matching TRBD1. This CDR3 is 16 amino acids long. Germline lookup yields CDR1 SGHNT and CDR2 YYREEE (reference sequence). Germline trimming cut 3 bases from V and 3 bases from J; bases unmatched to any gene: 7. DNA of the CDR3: TGTGCCAGCAGCTCCGGGGGGACAGGGGGCATCTACGAGCAGTACTTC. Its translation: CASSSGGTGGIYEQYF. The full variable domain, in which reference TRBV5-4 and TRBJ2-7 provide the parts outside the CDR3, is ETGVTQSPTHLIKTRGQQVTLRCSSQSGHNTVSWYQQALGQGPQFIFQYYREEENGRGNFPPRFSGLQFPNYSSELNVNALELDDSALYLCASSSGGTGGIYEQYFGPGTRLTVT.

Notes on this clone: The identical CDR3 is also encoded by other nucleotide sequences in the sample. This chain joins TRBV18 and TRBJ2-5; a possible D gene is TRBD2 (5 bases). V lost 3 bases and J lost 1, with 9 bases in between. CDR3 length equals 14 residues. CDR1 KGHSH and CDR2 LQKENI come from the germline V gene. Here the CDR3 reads CASSPGRGQETQYF. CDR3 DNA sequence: TGTGCCAGCTCACCCGGTCGGGGCCAAGAGACCCAGTACTTC.

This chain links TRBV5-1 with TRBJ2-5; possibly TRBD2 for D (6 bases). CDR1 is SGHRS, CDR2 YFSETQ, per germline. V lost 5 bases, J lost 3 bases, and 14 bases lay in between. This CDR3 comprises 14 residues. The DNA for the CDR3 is TGCGCCAGCAGGGGAAATGTAGCGGAAGAGACCCAGTACTTC. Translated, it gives CASRGNVAEETQYF.

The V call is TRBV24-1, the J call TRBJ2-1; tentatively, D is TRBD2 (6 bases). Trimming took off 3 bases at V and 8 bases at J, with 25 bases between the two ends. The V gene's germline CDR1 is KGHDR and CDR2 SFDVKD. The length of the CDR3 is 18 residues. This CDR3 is CATSDPGRIGGPRDEQFF. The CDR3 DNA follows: TGTGCCACCAGTGATCCCGGACGTATCGGAGGGCCTAGGGATGAGCAGTTCTTC.

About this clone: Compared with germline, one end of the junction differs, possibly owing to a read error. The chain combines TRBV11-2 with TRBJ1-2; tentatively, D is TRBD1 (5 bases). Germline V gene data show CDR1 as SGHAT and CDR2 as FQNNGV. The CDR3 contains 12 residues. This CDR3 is CASSSRTEGPAF. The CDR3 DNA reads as TGTGCCAGCAGCTCGCGGACGGAGGGACCGGCCTTC.

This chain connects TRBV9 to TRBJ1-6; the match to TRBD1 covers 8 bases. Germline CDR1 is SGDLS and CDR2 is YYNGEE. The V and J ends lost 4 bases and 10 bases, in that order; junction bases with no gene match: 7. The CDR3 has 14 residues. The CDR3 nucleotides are TGTGCCAGCAGCCCCCAACAGGGGGTCTCACCCCTCCACTTT. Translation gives CASSPQQGVSPLHF.

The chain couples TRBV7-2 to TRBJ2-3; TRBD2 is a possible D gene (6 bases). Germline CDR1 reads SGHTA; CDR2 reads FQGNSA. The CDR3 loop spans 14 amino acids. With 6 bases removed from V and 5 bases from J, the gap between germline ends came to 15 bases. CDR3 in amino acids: CASRSHPGVDTQYF. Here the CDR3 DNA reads TGTGCCAGCAGATCACACCCGGGGGTAGATACGCAGTATTTT.

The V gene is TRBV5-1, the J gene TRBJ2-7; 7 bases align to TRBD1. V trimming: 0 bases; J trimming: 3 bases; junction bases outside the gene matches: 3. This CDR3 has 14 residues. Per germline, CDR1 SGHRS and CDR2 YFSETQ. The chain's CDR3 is CASSLEGGVYEQYF. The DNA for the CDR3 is TGCGCCAGCAGCTTGGAAGGGGGCGTCTACGAGCAGTACTTC.

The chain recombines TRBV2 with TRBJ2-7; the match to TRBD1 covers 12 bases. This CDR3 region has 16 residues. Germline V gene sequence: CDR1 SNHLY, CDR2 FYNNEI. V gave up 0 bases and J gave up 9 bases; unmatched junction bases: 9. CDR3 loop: CASSEAGGTGGGGQYF. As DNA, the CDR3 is TGTGCCAGCAGTGAAGCTGGTGGGACAGGGGGCGGGGGGCAGTACTTC.

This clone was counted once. This chain's CDR3 is CAWSPQMAEKLFF. In DNA form, the CDR3 reads TGTGCCTGGAGCCCCCAGATGGCTGAAAAACTGTTTTTT. The rearrangement joins TRBV30 to TRBJ1-4; D not certain. Trimming shortened V by 3 bases and J by 7 bases, and 12 bases separated the two germline ends. Germline loops: CDR1 GTSNPN, CDR2 SVGIG (reference sequence). The CDR3 has 13 amino acids. Filled out from reference TRBV30 and TRBJ1-4, the complete variable domain reads SQTIHQWPATLVQPVGSPLSLECTVEGTSNPNLYWYRQAAGRGLQLLFYSVGIGQISSEVPQNLSASRPQDRQFILSSKKLLLSDSGFYLCAWSPQMAEKLFFGSGTQLSVL.

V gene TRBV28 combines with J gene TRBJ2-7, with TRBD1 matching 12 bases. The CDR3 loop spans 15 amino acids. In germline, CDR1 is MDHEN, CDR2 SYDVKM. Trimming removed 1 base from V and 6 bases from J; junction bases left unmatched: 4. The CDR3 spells CASSLLGQGASEQYF. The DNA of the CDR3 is TGTGCCAGCAGTTTATTGGGACAGGGGGCGTCCGAGCAGTACTTC.

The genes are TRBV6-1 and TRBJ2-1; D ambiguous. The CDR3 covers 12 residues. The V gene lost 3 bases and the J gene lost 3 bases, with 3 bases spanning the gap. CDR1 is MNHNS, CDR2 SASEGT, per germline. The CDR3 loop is CASSESYNEQFF. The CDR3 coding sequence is TGTGCCAGCAGTGAGAGCTACAATGAGCAGTTCTTC.

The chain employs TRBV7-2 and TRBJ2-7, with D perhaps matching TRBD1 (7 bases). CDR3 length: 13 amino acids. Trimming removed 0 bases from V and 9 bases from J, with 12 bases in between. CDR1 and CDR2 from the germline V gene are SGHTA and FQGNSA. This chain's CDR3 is CASSLAGGGGQYF. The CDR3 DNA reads TGTGCCAGCAGCTTAGCCGGAGGGGGCGGGCAGTACTTC.

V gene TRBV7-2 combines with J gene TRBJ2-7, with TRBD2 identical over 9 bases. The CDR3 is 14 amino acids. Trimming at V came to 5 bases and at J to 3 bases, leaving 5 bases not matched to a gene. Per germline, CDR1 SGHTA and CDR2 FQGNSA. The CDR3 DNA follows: TGTGCCAGCAGCAGACAGACTAGCGGCTACGAGCAGTACTTC. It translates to CASSRQTSGYEQYF.

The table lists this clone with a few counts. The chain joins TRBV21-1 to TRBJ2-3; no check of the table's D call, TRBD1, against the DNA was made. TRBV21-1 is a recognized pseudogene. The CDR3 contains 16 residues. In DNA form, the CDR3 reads TGTGCCAGCATTAATTCCGGGACAGGGGACACAGATACGCAGTATTTT. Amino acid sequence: CASINSGTGDTDTQYF.

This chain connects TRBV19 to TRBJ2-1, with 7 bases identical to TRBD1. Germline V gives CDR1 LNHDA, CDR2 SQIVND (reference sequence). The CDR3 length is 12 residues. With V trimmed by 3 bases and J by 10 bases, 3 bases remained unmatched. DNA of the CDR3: TGTGCCAGTAGTATGGGACAGATAGAGCAGTTCTTC. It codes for CASSMGQIEQFF. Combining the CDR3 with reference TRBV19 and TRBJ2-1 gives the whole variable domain DGGITQSPKYLFRKEGQNVTLSCEQNLNHDAMYWYRQDPGQGLRLIYYSQIVNDFQKGDIAEGYSVSREKKESFPLTVTSAQKNPTAFYLCASSMGQIEQFFGPGTRLTVL.

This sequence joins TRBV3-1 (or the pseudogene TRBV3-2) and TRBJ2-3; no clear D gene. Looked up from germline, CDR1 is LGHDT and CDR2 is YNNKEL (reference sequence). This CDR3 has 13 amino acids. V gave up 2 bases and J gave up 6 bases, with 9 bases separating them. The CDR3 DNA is TGTGCCAGCAGCCAACATTTCGGGGATACGCAGTATTTT. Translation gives CASSQHFGDTQYF.

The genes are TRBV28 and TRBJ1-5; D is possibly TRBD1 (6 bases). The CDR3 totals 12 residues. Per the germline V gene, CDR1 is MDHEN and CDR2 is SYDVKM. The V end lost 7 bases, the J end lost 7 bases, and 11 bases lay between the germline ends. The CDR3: CASNNRVQPQHF. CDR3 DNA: TGTGCCAGCAACAACAGGGTCCAGCCCCAGCATTTT.